These 32 T cell receptor beta chains were sequenced from one sample in a study of beta chain features in type 1 diabetes. What these receptors recognize is not known. Study findings and constraints: Patients with Type 1 diabetes showed moderately but significantly shorter TCRB CDR3s in all four CD4+ subsets.

Of the isolated RNA, all was reverse transcribed, and so the sequenced material was expressed TCRB transcripts. Assay: immunoSEQ multiplex PCR; the TCRdb copy retains only in-frame clones and omits some. This sample yields hundreds of thousands of clones, of which roughly 13% are seen a single time; approximately 0.022% belongs to the top ten. Sequenced material: naive CD4+ T cells from blood. The origin of the receptors is a young man with type 1 diabetes.

The V call is TRBV6-6, the J call TRBJ2-3; D is unclear. This CDR3 region has 11 residues. V was cut by 7 bases and J by 6 bases, with 8 bases left in between. Germline lookup yields CDR1 MNHNY and CDR2 SVGAGI (reference sequence). CDR3 sequence reads: CASTGLDTQYF. Written as DNA, the CDR3 is TGTGCCAGCACCGGCCTTGATACGCAGTATTTT.

This clone showed up just a few times. The chain recombines TRBV27 with TRBJ2-5, with D perhaps TRBD1 (5 bases). Between the trimmed V and J ends, which lost 1 base and 3 bases, there was a span of 6 bases. The CDR3 sequence is 13 residues long. Germline-derived CDR1 and CDR2 are MNHEY and SMNVEV (reference sequence). The CDR3 DNA sequence: TGTGCCAGCAGTTTATTCAGGGAAGAGACCCAGTACTTC. Translated, it gives CASSLFREETQYF.

This clone occurred a few times. The chain is built from TRBV29-1 and TRBJ2-3, with D uncertain. The germline CDR1 and CDR2 sequences are SQVTM and ANQGSEA. Trimming left V 3 bases short and J 2 bases short, with 12 bases between. The CDR3 has 14 amino acids. In DNA, the CDR3 is TGCAGCGTTGAGTCGGGTAGACCCACAGATACGCAGTATTTT. Translating gives CSVESGRPTDTQYF.

This clone was counted a few times. The chain has TRBV5-1 and TRBJ2-3, with unresolved D. Germline loops: CDR1 SGHRS, CDR2 YFSETQ. Trimming left V 0 bases short and J 0 bases short, with 8 bases between. This CDR3 contains 15 residues. DNA of the CDR3: TGCGCCAGCAGCTTGGACGGAGCTAGCACAGATACGCAGTATTTT. It translates to CASSLDGASTDTQYF.

This clone was seen a few times. The rearrangement links TRBV28 to TRBJ2-2; 8 bases agree with TRBD1. CDR1 and CDR2 from the germline V gene are MDHEN and SYDVKM. This CDR3 region has 16 residues. The V and J ends lost 5 bases and 5 bases, in that order; junction bases with no gene match: 10. The CDR3, as DNA: TGTGCCAGCAGTCTTACTCAGGGGGCTGTGACCGGGGAGCTGTTTTTT. Its protein product is CASSLTQGAVTGELFF.

This rearrangement joins TRBV5-1 to TRBJ2-1, with D possibly being TRBD1 or TRBD2 (5 bases each). V dropped 1 base and J dropped 10 bases, with 12 bases sitting between them. The CDR3 is made up of 13 amino acids. Germline V gene data show CDR1 as SGHRS and CDR2 as YFSETQ. CDR3 sequence: CASSLWDPAEQFF. The DNA of the CDR3 is TGCGCCAGCAGCTTGTGGGACCCCGCAGAGCAGTTCTTC.

The chain employs TRBV5-6 and TRBJ2-1, with 11 bases fitting TRBD1. The CDR3 loop spans 16 amino acids. Germline lookup yields CDR1 SGHDT and CDR2 YYEEEE. With V trimmed by 5 bases and J by 7 bases, 11 bases remained unmatched. For the CDR3, the DNA is TGTGCCAGCAGGTCGATTGGGACAGGGGGAACAAATGAGCAGTTCTTC. Residues: CASRSIGTGGTNEQFF.

This clone has only a few counts. The V call is TRBV5-1, the J call TRBJ2-5; 9 bases match TRBD1. The germline CDR1 and CDR2 sequences are SGHRS and YFSETQ. This CDR3 is built from 15 residues. V gave up 0 bases and J gave up 5 bases; unmatched junction bases: 5. Here the CDR3 reads CASSLGDRDAETQYF. The CDR3 region has the DNA TGCGCCAGCAGCTTGGGGGACAGGGACGCTGAGACCCAGTACTTC.

This clone was observed a few times. The V and J genes are TRBV7-9 and TRBJ1-1; D gene ambiguous. From germline, CDR1 is SEHNR and CDR2 FQNEAQ (reference sequence). V was shortened by 5 bases and J by 1 base, with 11 bases between the two germline ends. The CDR3 loop spans 14 amino acids. In DNA, the CDR3 is TGTGCCAGCAGCCGTGACACGTCGAACACTGAAGCTTTCTTT. As protein: CASSRDTSNTEAFF.

V is TRBV30 and J is TRBJ1-1, with TRBD1 identical over 8 bases. The CDR3 consists of 15 residues. Germline V CDR1 and CDR2: GTSNPN, SVGIG (reference sequence). J lost 0 bases, V lost 4 bases, and 7 bases had no gene match. The CDR3 sequence: CAWNGPGGLNTEAFF. CDR3 coding DNA: TGTGCCTGGAATGGTCCAGGGGGCTTGAACACTGAAGCTTTCTTT.

This clone has a handful of counts. This sequence joins TRBV14 and TRBJ2-3; D gene unclear. The germline V and J ends were trimmed by 1 base and 3 bases, with 17 bases remaining between them. CDR3 size: 17 residues. The germline V gene has CDR1 SGHDN and CDR2 FVKESK. CDR3 protein: CASSQVGGSYRTDTQYF. Here the CDR3 DNA reads TGTGCCAGCAGCCAAGTAGGTGGCAGCTATAGAACAGATACGCAGTATTTT.

This clone was observed a handful of times. The chain uses TRBV6-5 and TRBJ2-1; 7 bases are a match to TRBD1. After removal of 4 bases from V and 3 bases from J, the junction contained 0 bases not matched to a gene. The germline gives CDR1 MNHEY, CDR2 SVGAGI. CDR3 length: 13 amino acids. The CDR3, as DNA: TGTGCCAGCAGTTGGGACAGCTACAATGAGCAGTTCTTC. It yields the protein CASSWDSYNEQFF.

This clone was counted a few times. This chain uses TRBV11-2 with TRBJ2-5; D not certain. Trimming cost V 1 base and J 5 bases, with 11 bases left between them. The CDR3 extends over 14 amino acids. Germline V lookup: CDR1 SGHAT, CDR2 FQNNGV. In nucleotides, the CDR3 is TGTGCCAGCAGCTTAGTGGGTGGCGGCGAGACCCAGTACTTC. Residues: CASSLVGGGETQYF.

This clone has only a few counts. The chain joins TRBV4-2 to TRBJ1-5; 8 nucleotides line up with TRBD1. CDR1 and CDR2 from the germline V gene are LGHNA and YNFKEQ. V was clipped by 4 bases and J by 3 bases; unmatched bases: 2. The CDR3 covers 14 residues. The CDR3 DNA follows: TGTGCCAGCAGCCCGACAGGGGTCAATCAGCCCCAGCATTTT. Translating gives CASSPTGVNQPQHF.

This clone was detected only a few times. This chain uses TRBV7-9 with TRBJ2-3; tentative D call: TRBD2 (5 bases). This CDR3 is 16 amino acids long. Trimming left V 1 base short and J 3 bases short, with 14 bases between. Germline V gene lookup returns CDR1 SEHNR and CDR2 FQNEAQ (reference sequence). The CDR3 nucleotides read TGTGCCAGCAGCTTAGACCCGGGAAGGAGGACAGATACGCAGTATTTT. Its protein is CASSLDPGRRTDTQYF.

Points on this clone: The sample has other DNA sequences that encode this CDR3 too. V usage is TRBV5-1 and J usage is TRBJ2-5; D gene uncertain. The CDR3 extends over 12 amino acids. CDR1 is SGHRS and CDR2 is YFSETQ in the germline V gene. V dropped 0 bases and J dropped 4 bases, with 4 bases sitting between them. In DNA, the CDR3 is TGCGCCAGCAGCTTGGATGGAGAGACCCAGTACTTC. It yields the protein CASSLDGETQYF. The whole variable domain, remainder taken from reference TRBV5-1 and TRBJ2-5, is KAGVTQTPRYLIKTRGQQVTLSCSPISGHRSVSWYQQTPGQGLQFLFEYFSETQRNKGNFPGRFSGRQFSNSRSEMNVSTLELGDSALYLCASSLDGETQYFGPGTRLLVL.

The rearrangement links TRBV10-3 to TRBJ1-2; D unclear. The CDR3 sequence is 10 residues long. The germline CDR1 and CDR2 sequences are ENHRY and SYGVKD. V lost 3 bases and J lost 9, with 5 bases in between. CDR3 nucleotide sequence: TGTGCCATCAGTGATCAAAGCTACACCTTC. Its protein is CAISDQSYTF.

The chain employs TRBV19 and TRBJ2-1; 7 bases are shared with TRBD2. The V and J ends lost 7 bases and 4 bases, in that order; junction bases with no gene match: 22. This CDR3 is built from 19 residues. Germline CDR1 is LNHDA and CDR2 is SQIVND (reference sequence). Here the CDR3 reads CASKEVGEGRGSPYNEQFF. The CDR3, as DNA: TGTGCCAGTAAGGAGGTGGGGGAGGGCCGCGGGTCACCTTACAATGAGCAGTTCTTC.

This sequence joins TRBV10-3 and TRBJ1-4, with 8 positions matching TRBD1. CDR1 is ENHRY, CDR2 SYGVKD, per germline. The CDR3 is 16 residues long. J was trimmed by 0 bases and V by 5 bases; bases with no gene match: 5. The CDR3 DNA sequence: TGTGCCATCAGTTTCGACAGGGGAGCAACTAATGAAAAACTGTTTTTT. Translation gives CAISFDRGATNEKLFF.

The rearrangement joins TRBV11-2 to TRBJ2-2; D call uncertain. The CDR3 covers 14 residues. The germline V gene encodes CDR1 SGHAT and CDR2 FQNNGV. The V and J ends lost 3 bases and 1 base respectively, with 6 bases between them. CDR3 coding DNA: TGTGCCAGCAGCTTCACCCAGAACACCGGGGAGCTGTTTTTT. This encodes CASSFTQNTGELFF.

This clone was seen a few times. V gene TRBV27 combines with J gene TRBJ1-5; 10 nucleotides match TRBD1. The CDR3 has 19 residues. V lost 8 bases to trimming and J lost 0 bases; unmatched junction nucleotides: 16. Germline V CDR1 and CDR2: MNHEY, SMNVEV (reference sequence). In nucleotides, the CDR3 is TGTGCCAGCGGTTCGACAGGGGGCAATTTTTGGGATAGCAATCAGCCCCAGCATTTT. It specifies CASGSTGGNFWDSNQPQHF.

This clone has a handful of counts. The V and J genes are TRBV20-1 and TRBJ1-2; no firm D call. V lost 3 bases, J lost 7 bases, and 6 bases lay in between. The germline gives CDR1 DFQATT, CDR2 SNEGSKA (reference sequence). The CDR3 has 10 residues. This CDR3 reads CSASASGYTF. The DNA for the CDR3 is TGCAGTGCTAGCGCCAGTGGCTACACCTTC.

This clone was picked up a small number of times. The rearrangement uses TRBV2 and TRBJ1-6, with 10 positions matching TRBD1. Trimming removed 7 bases from V and 9 bases from J; junction bases left unmatched: 9. The CDR3 extends over 15 amino acids. The V gene's germline CDR1 is SNHLY and CDR2 FYNNEI. CDR3 coding DNA: TGTGCCAGCACCCAAGGTGGACAGGGGGGTTCACCCCTCCACTTT. As protein: CASTQGGQGGSPLHF. The complete variable domain, with remaining parts taken from reference TRBV2 and TRBJ1-6, reads EPEVTQTPSHQVTQMGQEVILRCVPISNHLYFYWYRQILGQKVEFLVSFYNNEISEKSEIFDDQFSVERPDGSNFTLKIRSTKLEDSAMYFCASTQGGQGGSPLHFGNGTRLTVT.

The rearrangement links TRBV7-8 to TRBJ1-1; D ambiguous. V shed 5 bases and J shed 3 bases, with 10 bases lying between them. Looked up from germline, CDR1 is SGHVS and CDR2 is FQNEAQ. This CDR3 has 13 amino acids. The CDR3: CASSLTLDTEAFF. The DNA for the CDR3 is TGTGCCAGCAGCCTCACTTTGGACACTGAAGCTTTCTTT.

V is TRBV27 and J is TRBJ1-5, with D possibly being TRBD1 (5 bases). Trimming left V 5 bases short and J 2 bases short, with 13 bases between. Germline V gives CDR1 MNHEY, CDR2 SMNVEV (reference sequence). CDR3 length: 15 amino acids. In DNA, the CDR3 is TGTGCCAGCAGTGCGGGACCGGGGGGCAATCAGCCCCAGCATTTT. Translation: CASSAGPGGNQPQHF.

In its sample, this clone was seen a few times. V is TRBV19 and J is TRBJ1-5; D uncertain. This CDR3 has 12 amino acids. V was trimmed by 6 bases and J by 4 bases, leaving 7 bases between them. Germline CDR1 is LNHDA and CDR2 is SQIVND (reference sequence). Here the CDR3 DNA reads TGTGCCAGTAGAGGCAGAAATCAGCCCCAGCATTTT. It codes for CASRGRNQPQHF.

The gene calls are TRBV5-6 and TRBJ1-6; D not resolved. The CDR3 is made up of 15 amino acids. The V and J ends lost 1 base and 5 bases respectively, with 10 bases between them. Germline CDR1 and CDR2: SGHDT and YYEEEE. The CDR3 sequence is CASSLTWGNNSPLHF. The CDR3 nucleotides read TGTGCCAGCAGCTTGACGTGGGGAAATAATTCACCCCTCCACTTT.

The chain is built from TRBV25-1 and TRBJ1-2; 9 bases line up with TRBD1. The ends lost 10 bases at V and 7 bases at J; junction bases unmatched: 7. The CDR3 is 12 residues long. CDR1 and CDR2 from the germline V gene are MGHDK and SYGVNS. CDR3 region: CATQGQGVGYTF. CDR3 coding DNA: TGTGCCACCCAGGGACAGGGAGTTGGCTACACCTTC.

The rearrangement links TRBV19 to TRBJ1-1; no clear D. Trimming cost V 0 bases and J 1 base, with 3 bases left between them. This CDR3 is 13 amino acids long. The germline CDR1 and CDR2 sequences are LNHDA and SQIVND (reference sequence). The chain's CDR3 is CASSIDGNTEAFF. The CDR3 nucleotides read TGTGCCAGTAGTATAGACGGGAACACTGAAGCTTTCTTT.

The chain joins TRBV5-6 to TRBJ1-2, with D perhaps TRBD1 (5 bases). The germline gives CDR1 SGHDT, CDR2 YYEEEE. The CDR3 spans 15 residues. V was shortened by 4 bases and J by 4 bases, with 17 bases between the two germline ends. The CDR3 DNA sequence: TGTGCCAGCAGCCCTTTCGCGGCGGGGACCTATGGCTACACCTTC. Its protein is CASSPFAAGTYGYTF.

In its sample, this clone was seen a few times. This may arise from a read error, as a much more abundant clone is one base away. Other DNA sequences in the sample encode the same CDR3. The CDR3 loop reads CASSYQETQYF. The CDR3, as DNA: TGTGCCAGCAGCTACCAAGAGACCCAGTACTTC. The gene calls are TRBV2 and TRBJ2-5; D is unresolved. This CDR3 is built from 11 residues. Trimming pared 6 bases from V and 0 bases from J, leaving 2 bases between. Germline V CDR1 and CDR2: SNHLY, FYNNEI.

The chain has TRBV27 and TRBJ1-2; D uncertain. The CDR3 length is 15 residues. Germline CDR1 reads MNHEY; CDR2 reads SMNVEV (reference sequence). Deletions cut 2 bases from V and 0 bases from J, with 10 bases between. CDR3 loop: CASSLGGLTNYGYTF. The CDR3 DNA sequence: TGTGCCAGCAGTTTAGGAGGGCTCACTAACTATGGCTACACCTTC.